These T cell receptor beta chains were read from a single sample in a study of T cells in Graves' hyperthyroidism and ophthalmopathy. TCRdb reprocessed the multiplex PCR reads with MiXCR, giving one entry per CDR3 protein. The sample yields a few hundred thousand distinct CDR3 sequences, 15% to 20% seen once. The sample was blood. The receptors shown here come from a man aged 35-49 years with Graves' hyperthyroidism. Both conserved end residues are part of each CDR3. The D gene is left open where the match is weak. Not all rows give a size; the values are once, few, many and, for expanded clones, a class.

TRBV6-1,TRBJ2-7,NA,few,TGTGCCAGCAGTGAAGGGTGGGGCTCCTACGAGCAGTACTTC,CASSEGWGSYEQYF
TRBV19,TRBJ1-1,TRBD1,NA,TGTGCCAGTAGTATCGGGACAGAGAACACTGAAGCTTTCTTT,CASSIGTENTEAFF
TRBV7-9,TRBJ2-2,NA,NA,TGTGCCAGCAGCCCAGGCCGGGAGAGGGGGCATAACGGGGAGCTGTTTTTT,CASSPGRERGHNGELFF
TRBV7-3,TRBJ2-2,NA,many,TGTGCCAGCAGCCCCGGGACTTTCACCGGGGAGCTGTTTTTT,CASSPGTFTGELFF
TRBV4-3,TRBJ1-1,NA,many,TGCGCCAGCAGCCCCTTAAAGAGGAATTCTGAAGCTTTCTTT,CASSPLKRNSEAFF
TRBV20-1,TRBJ1-1,NA,NA,TGCAGTGCTGGGGACAACACTGAAGCTTTCTTT,CSAGDNTEAFF
TRBV28,TRBJ2-1,NA,many,TGTGCCAGCACCTCCGGATCACAGGGCTACAATGAGCAGTTCTTC,CASTSGSQGYNEQFF
TRBV4-3,TRBJ1-2,TRBD1,many,TGCGCCAGCAGCCAAGGGACAGGGAGAGACTATGGCTACACCTTC,CASSQGTGRDYGYTF
TRBV6-2/TRBV6-3,TRBJ2-1,NA,NA,TGTGCCAGCAGTGTTATGCGGGGTCACTACAATGAGCAGTCCTTC,CASSVMRGHYNEQSF
TRBV3-1,TRBJ1-5,NA,many,TGTGCCAGCAGCCCGTGGCTAGGGCAGCCCCAGCATTTT,CASSPWLGQPQHF
TRBV28,TRBJ2-3,NA,many,TGTGCCAGCAGTTTCCGTGCCCACACAGATACGCAGTATTTT,CASSFRAHTDTQYF
TRBV3-1,TRBJ2-7,NA,many,TGTGCCAGCAGCCTAGGACTAAACTCCTACGAGCAGTACTTC,CASSLGLNSYEQYF
TRBV3-1,TRBJ2-7,NA,many,TGTGCCAGCAGCCTCCGAAACTACGAGCAGTACTTC,CASSLRNYEQYF
TRBV13,TRBJ2-7,TRBD1,few,TGTGCCAGCAGCCAGGGACAGGGGCTCTACGAGCAGTACTTC,CASSQGQGLYEQYF
TRBV2,TRBJ1-3,NA,many,TGTGCCAGCAGTGAGCGGGGAAACACCATATATTTT,CASSERGNTIYF
TRBV20-1,TRBJ1-6,NA,many,TGCAGTGCTAGGGCACCTAATTCACCCCTCCACTTT,CSARAPNSPLHF
TRBV28,TRBJ1-4,NA,many,TGTGCCAGCAGTTTGTTCGGGCAGGGTTATGAGAAACTGTTTTTT,CASSLFGQGYEKLFF
TRBV11-1,TRBJ1-1,NA,many,TGTGCCAGCAGCTTAGCCGGGGGAGGAGATGAAGCTTTCTTT,CASSLAGGGDEAFF
TRBV6-2/TRBV6-3,TRBJ1-4,NA,many,TGTGCCAGCAGTACCGGGCCCCGAGGGGGTGACGAAAAACTGTTTTTT,CASSTGPRGGDEKLFF
TRBV20-1,TRBJ2-3,NA,NA,TGCAGTGCTAGTTCACAGTGGGCAGATACGCAGTATTTT,CSASSQWADTQYF
TRBV2,TRBJ2-3,NA,many,TGTGCCAGCAGTGGGCCTAGCGGCACAGATACGCAGTATTTT,CASSGPSGTDTQYF
TRBV28,TRBJ1-2,TRBD1,many,TGTGCCAGCAGTTTGTACCGACAGGGGCATAACTATGGCTACACCTTC,CASSLYRQGHNYGYTF
TRBV28,TRBJ2-1,TRBD2,many,TGTGCCAGCAGTTTTTGGACTAGCGGGGTTTCTGGTGAGCAGTTCTTC,CASSFWTSGVSGEQFF
TRBV24-1,TRBJ2-3,TRBD1,NA,TGTGCCACCAGTGAAGGACAGGGGTGGACAGATACGCAGTATTTT,CATSEGQGWTDTQYF
TRBV29-1,TRBJ1-2,NA,once,TGCAGCGTTTCCCCGAGAGGCAGTAACTATGGCTACACCTTC,CSVSPRGSNYGYTF
TRBV20-1,TRBJ2-3,TRBD1,few,TGCAGTGCTCAGACAGGGCCAGATACGCAGTATTTT,CSAQTGPDTQYF
TRBV6-5,TRBJ2-2,NA,many,TGTGCCAGCAGTTACGGGCTGACCGGTATCACCGGGGAGCTGTTTTTT,CASSYGLTGITGELFF
TRBV3-1,TRBJ1-5,NA,many,TGTGCCAGCAGCCAGATGTCGGGGGTTTACAATCAGCCCCAGCATTTT,CASSQMSGVYNQPQHF
TRBV4-2,TRBJ2-3,NA,NA,TGTGCCAGCAGCCAACAGGGGGGTAGCGCAGATACGCAGTATTTT,CASSQQGGSADTQYF
TRBV7-6,TRBJ2-7,TRBD1,many,TGTGCCAGCAGCACCGGGACAGGGGACTACGAGCAGTACTTC,CASSTGTGDYEQYF
TRBV3-1,TRBJ1-1,NA,many,TGTGCCAGCAGCCAAGATCATGTAGGGGTAGCTTTCTTT,CASSQDHVGVAFF
TRBV6-1,TRBJ1-2,NA,many,TGTGCCAGCACCCGGGCCCCGACTAACTATGGCTACACCTTC,CASTRAPTNYGYTF
TRBV7-2,TRBJ2-3,NA,many,TGTGCCAGCAGCTTAGCGCCCCGGCCTTCCGGGGGCAAAGATACGCAGTATTTT,CASSLAPRPSGGKDTQYF
TRBV9,TRBJ2-3,NA,many,TGTGCCAGCAGCGTAGCTACGAGCACAGATACGCAGTATTTT,CASSVATSTDTQYF
TRBV5-1,TRBJ1-1,NA,many,TGCGCCAGCAGCTTGGGAGGAATAAGTAACACTGAAGCTTTCTTT,CASSLGGISNTEAFF
TRBV27,TRBJ1-6,NA,many,TGTGCCAGCAGTTTAACCCCGACCTGGGATTCACCCCTCCACTTT,CASSLTPTWDSPLHF
TRBV7-8,TRBJ2-1,NA,many,TGTGCCAGCAGCTTAGCAGGGGACAATGAGCAGTTCTTC,CASSLAGDNEQFF
TRBV19,TRBJ1-1,NA,NA,TGTGCCAGTAGTATTGTGAGGAACACTGAAGCTTTCTTT,CASSIVRNTEAFF
TRBV12-3/TRBV12-4,TRBJ1-1,TRBD1,NA,TGTGCCAGCAGAGAACCCGGGACAGGGAGCACTGAAGCTTTCTTT,CASREPGTGSTEAFF
TRBV5-1,TRBJ2-7,NA,few,TGCGCCAGCAGCACCAGGGGGGGCTTGGCCGAGCAGTACTTC,CASSTRGGLAEQYF
TRBV6-6,TRBJ2-3,TRBD2,NA,TGTGCCAGCAGTTACGGCGGGGGTTTGCCAGATACGCAGTATTTT,CASSYGGGLPDTQYF
TRBV4-3,TRBJ2-3,NA,NA,TGCGCCAGCAGCCGGGTTCTAGGGGATACGCAGTATTTT,CASSRVLGDTQYF
TRBV25-1,TRBJ2-1,TRBD2,NA,TGTGCCAGCAGTGAATGGGACCGGGGGGAACACAATGAGCAGTTCTTC,CASSEWDRGEHNEQFF
TRBV12-5,TRBJ2-3,NA,NA,TGTGCTAGTGGTCCTTCGGGCGCAGATACGCAGTATTTT,CASGPSGADTQYF
TRBV29-1,TRBJ2-1,NA,many,TGCAGCGTTGAAGGGGGCGGGCAGTTCTTC,CSVEGGGQFF
TRBV7-9,TRBJ2-7,TRBD1,many,TGTGCCAGCAGCTCATGGGACAGGGAAAACTACGAGCAGTACTTC,CASSSWDRENYEQYF
TRBV12-3/TRBV12-4,TRBJ1-1,NA,NA,TGTGCCAGCAGTTACTACACGAACACTGAAGCTTTCTTT,CASSYYTNTEAFF
TRBV2,TRBJ2-7,NA,many,TGTGCCAGCAGTGAATGGACCTACGAGCAGTACTTC,CASSEWTYEQYF
TRBV28,TRBJ2-2,NA,many,TGTGCCAGCAGCCCCGAGGAGGGGGCGACCACCGGGGAGCTGTTTTTT,CASSPEEGATTGELFF
TRBV5-6,TRBJ2-3,NA,many,TGTGCCAGCAGCTTGGGTTTTGATACGCAGTATTTT,CASSLGFDTQYF
TRBV28,TRBJ2-7,NA,many,TGTGCCAGCAGTTTAACGGCAGGGGTCTCCTACGAGCAGTACTTC,CASSLTAGVSYEQYF
TRBV28,TRBJ1-2,NA,many,TGTGCCAGCAAATCGGAGCCCAACTATGGCTACACCTTC,CASKSEPNYGYTF
TRBV29-1,TRBJ2-7,TRBD2,NA,TGCAGCGTAGCGAGCGGGGTGAGCTCCTACGAGCAGTACTTC,CSVASGVSSYEQYF
TRBV13,TRBJ1-2,NA,few,TGTGCCAGCAGCTTTCTGTCAGGGGAGCTTTCGAACTATGGCTACACCTTC,CASSFLSGELSNYGYTF